This T cell receptor beta chain originates from a study of blood T cell repertoires in COVID-19. V lost 3 bases and J lost 5; bases outside the gene matches: 6. The germline gives CDR1 MGHDK, CDR2 SYGVNS. CDR3 length: 17 amino acids. Produced via immunoSEQ multiplex PCR; TCRdb's table is partial and in-frame only. The top ten clones hold approximately 8% of a sample with 150,000 to 200,000 clones, 89% of them seen once. This clone was recorded once. The chain combines TRBV25-1 with TRBJ2-2; 13 bases align to TRBD2. What was sequenced was PBMCs or T cells enriched from blood (not recorded which). This TCR derives from a woman in her late teens or twenties who had recovered from COVID-19. The CDR3 is CASSDPTSGGATGELFF. The CDR3 nucleotides read TGTGCCAGCAGTGACCCCACTAGCGGGGGGGCTACCGGGGAGCTGTTTTTT.